What follows are 28 T cell receptor beta chains derived from one specimen sequenced in a study of vaccination and CD4 T cells after COVID-19. Sequenced with the Oncomine TCR Beta short-read assay was DNA taken from cultured CD4+ T cells. Scientists extracted genomic DNA from CD4+ T cells grown in culture. Using its own MiXCR run on the PCR reads, TCRdb lists one record per CDR3 protein. The table lists approximately 9,600 distinct CDR3 sequences, 25% to 35% of them singletons, with around 13% in the top ten. Which antigens these TCRs recognize remains unknown. Treatment here: approximately 9-day PBMC culture with coronavirus spike peptide pools or control peptides (ViraFEST assay). Gathered ahead of the COVID-19 pandemic (2011-2018) were the CD4+ T cells of the unexposed donor. The sequenced sample consisted of CD4+ T cells from blood, cultured in vitro. The receptors were sampled from a human donor in good health.

The chain joins TRBV6-1 to TRBJ2-1; a weak D match, TRBD1 (6 bases). Trimming shortened V by 2 bases and J by 0 bases, and 11 bases separated the two germline ends. The germline V gene has CDR1 MNHNS and CDR2 SASEGT. CDR3 length equals 16 residues. CDR3 DNA sequence: TGTGCCAGCAGTGAACTCGGGACAAGCTCCTACAATGAGCAGTTCTTC. Amino acids: CASSELGTSSYNEQFF.

The J gene is TRBJ2-1, the V gene TRBV18; 13 nucleotides align to TRBD2. This CDR3 has 15 amino acids. V dropped 4 bases and J dropped 8; count of bases not matched to a gene: 5. Germline CDR1 is KGHSH and CDR2 is LQKENI. CDR3 bases: TGTGCCAGCTCACGGGGACTAGCGGGACGTGATGAGCAGTTCTTC. It translates to CASSRGLAGRDEQFF.

This sequence joins TRBV6-1 and TRBJ2-7; 7 bases fit TRBD1. The CDR3 extends over 15 amino acids. J was trimmed by 2 bases and V by 6 bases; bases with no gene match: 10. Germline-derived CDR1 and CDR2 are MNHNS and SASEGT. Here the CDR3 DNA reads TGTGCCAGCAGCCGCACCGGGGACAGAACCTACGAGCAGTACTTC. It specifies CASSRTGDRTYEQYF.

A few counts support this clonotype. The chain combines TRBV20-1 with TRBJ2-3; no clear D. Germline V gene lookup returns CDR1 DFQATT and CDR2 SNEGSKA (reference sequence). CDR3 size: 12 residues. Trimming stripped 1 base from V and 5 bases from J, with 7 bases between. The CDR3 loop reads CSARAGGDTQYF. CDR3 coding DNA: TGCAGTGCTAGAGCTGGCGGAGATACGCAGTATTTT.

The rearrangement uses TRBV9 and TRBJ1-2, with D hard to call. CDR1 is SGDLS, CDR2 YYNGEE, per germline. The CDR3 loop spans 14 amino acids. Trimming took 0 bases from V and 2 from J, leaving 8 bases between them. The CDR3 region is CASSVGTDNYGYTF. Written as DNA, the CDR3 is TGTGCCAGCAGCGTAGGCACAGACAACTATGGCTACACCTTC.

This sequence joins TRBV5-5 and TRBJ2-7; D perhaps matches TRBD2 (6 bases). Germline V gene lookup returns CDR1 SGHKS and CDR2 YYEKEE (reference sequence). CDR3 length equals 13 residues. The germline V and J ends were trimmed by 4 bases and 4 bases, with 12 bases remaining between them. CDR3 nucleotide sequence: TGTGCCAGCAGCCTGGTTGGGGGGTACGAGCAGTACTTC. Its protein is CASSLVGGYEQYF.

By sample fraction, this clonotype is medium-sized. The chain employs TRBV27 and TRBJ2-3; 8 nucleotides align to TRBD2. Trimming took 0 bases from V and 9 from J; bases not matched to a gene: 5. The CDR3 is 14 residues long. Germline values: CDR1 MNHEY, CDR2 SMNVEV (reference sequence). This CDR3 is CASSLSTGLVTQYF. CDR3 nucleotides: TGTGCCAGCAGTTTATCCACGGGACTAGTAACGCAGTATTTT.

This clonotype is medium-sized (0.01 to 0.1%) by share. This chain uses TRBV6-5 with TRBJ1-5, with 9 bases identical to TRBD1. With 4 bases clipped from V and 5 bases from J, the junction kept 6 bases outside the gene matches. The length of the CDR3 is 15 residues. The germline V gene has CDR1 MNHEY and CDR2 SVGAGI. CDR3 amino acids: CASSWTGAQDQPQHF. DNA of the CDR3: TGTGCCAGCAGTTGGACAGGGGCTCAAGATCAGCCCCAGCATTTT.

V usage is TRBV20-1 and J usage is TRBJ2-3; D perhaps matches TRBD2 (5 bases). Trimming took off 2 bases at V and 0 bases at J, with 18 bases between the two ends. The V gene's germline CDR1 is DFQATT and CDR2 SNEGSKA (reference sequence). This CDR3 contains 17 residues. The CDR3 is CSARSHGPAASTDTQYF. The CDR3 DNA sequence: TGCAGTGCTAGAAGTCACGGCCCAGCGGCTAGCACAGATACGCAGTATTTT.

The V call is TRBV6-2 or TRBV6-3, the J call TRBJ2-3; 7 positions agree with TRBD2. Germline-derived CDR1 and CDR2 are MNHEY and SVGEGT. The CDR3 loop spans 15 amino acids. J gave up 1 base and V 11 bases, and 12 bases lay outside the gene matches. CDR3: CAAAGELGGTDTQYF. CDR3 DNA: TGTGCCGCTGCGGGGGAACTAGGGGGCACAGATACGCAGTATTTT.

The rearrangement joins TRBV6-2 or TRBV6-3 to TRBJ2-6, with 10 bases lining up with TRBD1. CDR3 length: 16 amino acids. Trimming cost V 4 bases and J 0 bases; bases outside gene matches: 0. Germline CDR1 and CDR2: MNHEY and SVGEGT. CDR3 region: CASSWTGGSGANVLTF. For the CDR3, the DNA is TGTGCCAGCAGTTGGACAGGGGGCTCTGGGGCCAACGTCCTGACTTTC.

This clonotype was detected a few times. This chain joins TRBV20-1 and TRBJ2-7; 9 nucleotides line up with TRBD1. V was clipped by 0 bases and J by 1 base; unmatched bases: 4. CDR1 DFQATT and CDR2 SNEGSKA come from the germline V gene (reference sequence). The CDR3 runs to 15 residues. The CDR3 nucleotides read TGCAGTGCTAGAGACCGGGACAGGGCTTCCTACGAGCAGTACTTC. It encodes CSARDRDRASYEQYF.

This chain connects TRBV20-1 to TRBJ1-6, with D perhaps matching TRBD1 (5 bases). CDR1 is DFQATT and CDR2 is SNEGSKA in the germline V gene (reference sequence). This CDR3 region has 13 residues. V was shortened by 6 bases and J by 5 bases, with 11 bases between the two germline ends. CDR3 region: CSAPGTHNSPLHF. The CDR3 nucleotides are TGCAGTGCCCCCGGGACTCATAATTCACCCCTCCACTTT.

The chain has TRBV6-2 or TRBV6-3 and TRBJ2-1; no reliable D call. Trimming stripped 2 bases from V and 5 bases from J, with 19 bases between. The V gene's germline CDR1 is MNHEY and CDR2 SVGEGT. This CDR3 has 17 amino acids. The CDR3 spells CASSYPPRVGTNNEQFF. The CDR3 region has the DNA TGTGCCAGCAGTTACCCACCTAGGGTGGGAACAAACAATGAGCAGTTCTTC.

The V gene is TRBV5-1, the J gene TRBJ1-1, with a tentative D call TRBD1 (6 bases). Germline lookup yields CDR1 SGHRS and CDR2 YFSETQ. CDR3 length: 14 amino acids. V was cut by 5 bases and J by 1 base, with 12 bases left in between. CDR3 sequence: CASSRDTRNTEAFF. The DNA of the CDR3 is TGCGCCAGCAGTCGGGACACCAGGAACACTGAAGCTTTCTTT.

This chain links TRBV2 with TRBJ1-4; possible D gene TRBD1, 5 bases. Trimming took 6 bases from V and 8 from J, leaving 16 bases between them. Germline V gene lookup returns CDR1 SNHLY and CDR2 FYNNEI. CDR3 length equals 14 residues. The DNA of the CDR3 is TGTGCCAGCAGCCGGGATGGGGGGGGAGAAAAACTGTTTTTT. Translated, it gives CASSRDGGGEKLFF.

In its sample, this clonotype ranks as medium-sized. This rearrangement joins TRBV6-2 or TRBV6-3 to TRBJ2-5, with 8 positions matching TRBD1. CDR3 length: 16 residues. The V segment lost 5 bases and the J segment 5 bases; nucleotides outside the gene matches: 13. Germline V gene data show CDR1 as MNHEY and CDR2 as SVGEGT. The CDR3 sequence: CASSPRQGLVRETQYF. CDR3 DNA: TGTGCCAGCAGTCCTAGACAGGGGTTGGTCCGGGAGACCCAGTACTTC.

This clonotype was picked up a small number of times. CDR3 in amino acids: CASSYKDRVEDQPQHF. The CDR3 DNA follows: TGTGCCAGCAGTTACAAGGACAGGGTAGAGGATCAGCCCCAGCATTTT. This chain connects TRBV6-2 or TRBV6-3 to TRBJ1-5, with 8 bases fitting TRBD1. Trimming at V came to 2 bases and at J to 5 bases, leaving 8 bases not matched to a gene. CDR1 is MNHEY, CDR2 SVGEGT, per germline. The CDR3 has 16 amino acids.

Written as DNA, the CDR3 is TGTGCCAGCAGACGGACAGGAAACCAGCCCCAGCATTTT. Residues: CASRRTGNQPQHF. The V and J genes are TRBV28 and TRBJ1-5; 7 nucleotides line up with TRBD1. The J segment lost 7 bases and the V segment lost 6 bases, leaving 6 bases of the junction unmatched. This CDR3 has 13 amino acids. Germline assignment: CDR1 MDHEN and CDR2 SYDVKM.

The gene calls are TRBV4-3 and TRBJ1-2; D gene uncertain. CDR3 length: 14 amino acids. The germline V gene encodes CDR1 LGHNA and CDR2 YSLEER. The germline V and J ends were trimmed by 0 bases and 8 bases, with 13 bases remaining between them. CDR3 residues: CASSQDIRRRGYTF. CDR3 nucleotide sequence: TGCGCCAGCAGCCAAGATATTCGGCGACGGGGCTACACCTTC.

In its sample, this clonotype ranks as medium-sized (0.01 to 0.1%). The chain combines TRBV20-1 with TRBJ1-1, with unresolved D. CDR1 and CDR2 from the germline V gene are DFQATT and SNEGSKA (reference sequence). The V end lost 3 bases, the J end lost 6 bases, and 17 bases lay between the germline ends. The CDR3 runs to 14 residues. CDR3 loop: CSASPTGRGAEAFF. The CDR3 DNA sequence: TGCAGTGCTAGCCCCACTGGACGAGGAGCTGAAGCTTTCTTT.

The chain uses TRBV6-2 or TRBV6-3 and TRBJ2-2; D ambiguous. Germline V gene lookup returns CDR1 MNHEY and CDR2 SVGEGT. V was cut by 5 bases and J by 0 bases, with 7 bases left in between. This CDR3 comprises 14 residues. In DNA form, the CDR3 reads TGTGCCAGCAGTACACCCTCGAACACCGGGGAGCTGTTTTTT. Protein sequence: CASSTPSNTGELFF.

This clonotype has only a few counts. CDR3 sequence: CASSWGATYEQYF. CDR3 DNA: TGTGCCAGCAGCTGGGGGGCAACCTACGAGCAGTACTTC. This chain joins TRBV7-6 and TRBJ2-7, with D perhaps given as TRBD1 or TRBD2 (6 bases each). The CDR3 length is 13 residues. V was clipped by 4 bases and J by 2 bases, with 9 bases between them. The germline V gene encodes CDR1 SGHVS and CDR2 FNYEAQ. The whole variable domain, remainder taken from reference TRBV7-6 and TRBJ2-7, is GAGVSQSPRYKVTKRGQDVALRCDPISGHVSLYWYRQALGQGPEFLTYFNYEAQQDKSGLPNDRFSAERPEGSISTLTIQRTEQRDSAMYRCASSWGATYEQYFGPGTRLTVT.

This clonotype was observed a handful of times. CDR3 loop: CASSDRGRRDTQYF. The CDR3 DNA reads TGTGCCAGCTCCGACAGGGGGCGAAGAGATACGCAGTATTTT. The chain joins TRBV27 to TRBJ2-3; TRBD1 matches 10 bases. Trimming took 8 bases from V and 5 from J; bases not matched to a gene: 7. The CDR3 has 14 residues. CDR1 and CDR2 (germline): MNHEY, SMNVEV (reference sequence).

The gene calls are TRBV7-3 and TRBJ2-7; 8 bases line up with TRBD2. CDR1 and CDR2 from the germline V gene are SGHTA and FQGTGA. The CDR3 extends over 14 amino acids. V dropped 5 bases and J dropped 3; count of bases not matched to a gene: 6. DNA for the CDR3: TGTGCCAGCAGCCCCGCCGGGACTAGCTACGAGCAGTACTTC. Translated, it gives CASSPAGTSYEQYF. The variable domain in full, with the rest retrieved from reference TRBV7-3 and TRBJ2-7, is GAGVSQTPSNKVTEKGKYVELRCDPISGHTALYWYRQSLGQGPEFLIYFQGTGAADDSGLPNDRFFAVRPEGSVSTLKIQRTERGDSAVYLCASSPAGTSYEQYFGPGTRLTVT.

This rearrangement joins TRBV19 to TRBJ2-2; D is unclear. There are 11 residues in the CDR3. The V and J ends lost 4 bases and 5 bases respectively, with 2 bases between them. Germline values: CDR1 LNHDA, CDR2 SQIVND (reference sequence). CDR3 sequence: CASSRTGELFF. CDR3 sequence (DNA): TGTGCCAGTAGTAGGACCGGGGAGCTGTTTTTT.

This clonotype has only a few counts. This chain connects TRBV27 to TRBJ2-2; 16 bases fit TRBD2. This CDR3 contains 17 residues. CDR1 is MNHEY and CDR2 is SMNVEV in the germline V gene (reference sequence). The junction had 5 bases not matched to a gene; V was cut back by 6 bases and J by 4 bases. The CDR3 reads CASRRGLAGGVTGELFF. The CDR3 bases are TGTGCCAGCAGGCGGGGACTAGCGGGAGGGGTCACCGGGGAGCTGTTTTTT.

This clonotype was detected a few times. The CDR3 DNA is TGTGCCAGTAGGCCACCGGGAGTTTCAGATACGCAGTATTTT. It translates to CASRPPGVSDTQYF. The rearrangement joins TRBV19 to TRBJ2-3, with a possible D match to TRBD2 (6 bases). This CDR3 spans 14 amino acids. The germline CDR1 and CDR2 sequences are LNHDA and SQIVND (reference sequence). V was cut by 6 bases and J by 4 bases, with 14 bases left in between.